These T cell receptor beta chains were read from a single sample in a study of T cells after yellow fever vaccination. TCRdb reprocessed the 5' RACE reads with MiXCR, giving one entry per CDR3 protein. The data hold over 35,000 distinct CDR3 sequences, with 5.5% to 8% observed a single time. The starting material was PBMCs, either bulk or a sorted T-cell subset (CD4+, CD8+, memory, or dextramer-sorted; not recorded which), obtained 45 days after the yellow fever booster vaccination. The receptors originated from a man in his thirties or forties who received the YFV17D yellow fever vaccine. CDR3s include the opening cysteine and the closing phenylalanine or tryptophan. Fields, in order: V gene, D gene, J gene, clone size, CDR3 protein, CDR3 DNA. D genes are given only for firm matches. Rows give clone size only sometimes, using once, few, many, or a class for an expanded clone.

V: TRBV18
D: NA
J: TRBJ2-3
size: many
CDR3: CASSLTVSDTQYF
DNA: TGTGCCAGCTCACTTACGGTATCAGATACGCAGTATTTT

V: TRBV3-1
D: TRBD2
J: TRBJ2-3
size: few
CDR3: CASSPSGSSTDTQYF
DNA: TGTGCCAGCAGTCCTAGCGGCTCAAGCACAGATACGCAGTATTTT

V: TRBV9
D: TRBD2
J: TRBJ2-2
size: many
CDR3: CASSPWTSGRGNTGELFF
DNA: TGTGCCAGCAGCCCATGGACTAGCGGGAGGGGGAACACCGGGGAGCTGTTTTTT

V: TRBV6-6
D: NA
J: TRBJ2-7
size: many
CDR3: CASSDSRAAEQYF
DNA: TGTGCCAGCAGTGACAGTCGAGCCGCCGAGCAGTACTTC

V: TRBV18
D: NA
J: TRBJ2-7
size: many
CDR3: CASSPSRGPSYEQYF
DNA: TGTGCCAGCTCACCATCCCGGGGGCCTTCCTACGAGCAGTACTTC

V: TRBV4-3
D: TRBD1
J: TRBJ1-4
size: NA
CDR3: CASSQDVPGQGAEKLFF
DNA: TGCGCCAGCAGCCAAGACGTACCTGGACAGGGGGCTGAAAAACTGTTTTTT

V: TRBV20-1
D: NA
J: TRBJ2-7
size: NA
CDR3: CSARETYEQYF
DNA: TGCAGTGCTAGAGAGACCTACGAGCAGTACTTC

V: TRBV6-2/TRBV6-3
D: NA
J: TRBJ2-1
size: few
CDR3: CASSPRATYNEQFF
DNA: TGTGCCAGCAGCCCCCGGGCCACCTACAATGAGCAGTTCTTC

V: TRBV5-6
D: TRBD2
J: TRBJ2-4
size: many
CDR3: CASSLGLAGVLENIQYF
DNA: TGTGCCAGCAGCTTAGGACTAGCGGGAGTACTGGAAAACATTCAGTACTTC

V: TRBV4-3
D: NA
J: TRBJ1-2
size: NA
CDR3: CASSQGGASQGTYTF
DNA: TGCGCCAGCAGCCAAGGGGGGGCTAGCCAGGGAACTTACACCTTC

V: TRBV5-6
D: TRBD1
J: TRBJ1-5
size: few
CDR3: CASSLDRGPQHF
DNA: TGTGCCAGCAGCTTGGACAGGGGGCCCCAGCATTTT

V: TRBV5-6
D: NA
J: TRBJ2-3
size: NA
CDR3: CASGLVGSTDTQYF
DNA: TGTGCCAGCGGGCTAGTAGGAAGCACAGATACGCAGTATTTT

V: TRBV6-5
D: NA
J: TRBJ2-5
size: NA
CDR3: CASSYRTQETQYF
DNA: TGTGCCAGCAGTTACCGGACTCAAGAGACCCAGTACTTC

V: TRBV5-1
D: NA
J: TRBJ2-7
size: many
CDR3: CASSLDWSYEQYF
DNA: TGCGCCAGCAGCTTGGACTGGTCTTACGAGCAGTACTTC

V: TRBV5-1
D: NA
J: TRBJ2-3
size: many
CDR3: CASSPEIRDTQYF
DNA: TGCGCCAGCAGCCCAGAGATCAGAGATACGCAGTATTTT

V: TRBV4-2
D: TRBD2
J: TRBJ2-2
size: many
CDR3: CASSQENRGTSGAGELFF
DNA: TGTGCCAGCAGCCAAGAGAACCGAGGGACTAGCGGGGCGGGGGAGCTGTTTTTT

V: TRBV19
D: TRBD1
J: TRBJ1-1
size: many
CDR3: CASMDRGHTEAFF
DNA: TGTGCCAGCATGGACAGGGGGCACACTGAAGCTTTCTTT

V: TRBV6-2/TRBV6-3
D: TRBD2
J: TRBJ2-5
size: NA
CDR3: CASSPPGLEVETQYF
DNA: TGTGCCAGCAGCCCCCCGGGACTAGAAGTGGAGACCCAGTACTTC

V: TRBV12-3/TRBV12-4
D: TRBD1
J: TRBJ1-2
size: few
CDR3: CASSFQDRRGYTF
DNA: TGTGCCAGCAGTTTCCAGGACAGGCGAGGCTACACCTTC

V: TRBV24-1
D: TRBD2
J: TRBJ2-1
size: many
CDR3: CATSDTTSGSINEQFF
DNA: TGTGCCACCAGTGACACGACTAGCGGGAGTATCAATGAGCAGTTCTTC

V: TRBV3-1
D: NA
J: TRBJ2-7
size: NA
CDR3: CASSQPEPYEQYF
DNA: TGTGCCAGCAGCCAACCCGAACCATACGAGCAGTACTTC

V: TRBV7-2
D: NA
J: TRBJ2-2
size: many
CDR3: CASSRDWGTGELFF
DNA: TGTGCCAGCAGCCGGGACTGGGGGACCGGGGAGCTGTTTTTT

V: TRBV19
D: NA
J: TRBJ2-6
size: many
CDR3: CASSISRSGANVLTF
DNA: TGTGCCAGTAGTATCTCCCGCTCTGGGGCCAACGTCCTGACTTTC

V: TRBV12-3/TRBV12-4
D: NA
J: TRBJ1-1
size: many
CDR3: CASSSGLANTEAFF
DNA: TGTGCCAGCAGTTCAGGGCTCGCGAACACTGAAGCTTTCTTT

V: TRBV29-1
D: TRBD1
J: TRBJ2-5
size: many
CDR3: CSVEDAGTGAPETQYF
DNA: TGCAGCGTTGAAGATGCCGGGACAGGGGCCCCAGAGACCCAGTACTTC

V: TRBV29-1
D: NA
J: TRBJ2-5
size: many
CDR3: CSVERLEETQYF
DNA: TGCAGCGTTGAGCGGCTGGAAGAGACCCAGTACTTC

V: TRBV7-2
D: NA
J: TRBJ2-2
size: NA
CDR3: CASSLGDRITGELFF
DNA: TGTGCCAGCAGCTTAGGAGACAGAATTACCGGGGAGCTGTTTTTT

V: TRBV28
D: NA
J: TRBJ2-7
size: many
CDR3: CASRERQGFSYEQYF
DNA: TGTGCCAGCAGGGAACGTCAGGGGTTCTCCTACGAGCAGTACTTC

V: TRBV5-1
D: TRBD2
J: TRBJ2-5
size: many
CDR3: CASSFTSGQETQYF
DNA: TGCGCCAGCAGCTTTACTAGCGGACAAGAGACCCAGTACTTC

V: TRBV18
D: NA
J: TRBJ2-7
size: few
CDR3: CASSPQGFSYEQYF
DNA: TGTGCCAGCTCACCCCAAGGGTTCTCCTACGAGCAGTACTTC

V: TRBV30
D: NA
J: TRBJ2-7
size: many
CDR3: CAWSVGSYEQYF
DNA: TGTGCCTGGAGTGTCGGATCCTACGAGCAGTACTTC

V: TRBV18
D: NA
J: TRBJ2-5
size: many
CDR3: CASSRGLDQETQYF
DNA: TGTGCCAGCTCACGGGGGTTGGACCAAGAGACCCAGTACTTC

V: TRBV20-1
D: TRBD2
J: TRBJ2-3
size: NA
CDR3: CSARRGVAGLGDTQYF
DNA: TGCAGTGCAAGACGGGGGGTGGCGGGACTGGGAGATACGCAGTATTTT

V: TRBV16
D: NA
J: TRBJ2-3
size: many
CDR3: CASSPAGASDYQYF
DNA: TGTGCCAGCAGCCCCGCGGGGGCCTCCGACTACCAGTATTTT

V: TRBV9
D: NA
J: TRBJ2-7
size: medium-sized
CDR3: CASSVSPGPYEQYF
DNA: TGTGCCAGCAGCGTCTCGCCAGGACCCTACGAGCAGTACTTC

V: TRBV30
D: TRBD2
J: TRBJ2-7
size: NA
CDR3: CAWRLAGAREQYF
DNA: TGTGCCTGGAGACTAGCGGGAGCGCGAGAGCAGTACTTC

V: TRBV12-3/TRBV12-4
D: NA
J: TRBJ2-7
size: many
CDR3: CASSVSYEQYF
DNA: TGTGCCAGCAGTGTCTCCTACGAGCAGTACTTC

V: TRBV7-2
D: NA
J: TRBJ2-7
size: many
CDR3: CASSSGLTYEQYF
DNA: TGTGCCAGCAGTTCCGGTCTAACCTACGAGCAGTACTTC

V: TRBV7-6
D: NA
J: TRBJ2-1
size: many
CDR3: CASSPRAPSSYNEQFF
DNA: TGTGCCAGCAGCCCCCGGGCACCGAGCTCCTACAATGAGCAGTTCTTC

V: TRBV20-1
D: TRBD2
J: TRBJ2-3
size: many
CDR3: CSAAPTSGVPDTQYF
DNA: TGCAGTGCCGCTCCAACTAGCGGTGTTCCAGATACGCAGTATTTT

V: TRBV6-4
D: TRBD1
J: TRBJ2-7
size: few
CDR3: CASSDPKDRADYEQYF
DNA: TGTGCCAGCAGTGACCCGAAGGACAGGGCGGACTACGAGCAGTACTTC

V: TRBV5-6
D: TRBD2
J: TRBJ2-3
size: medium-sized
CDR3: CAGGASGTLTDTQYF
DNA: TGTGCCGGCGGGGCTAGCGGTACCCTCACAGATACGCAGTATTTT